This passage covers 24 T cell receptor beta chains from one sample sequenced in a study of cytomegalovirus exposure and HLA in healthy donors. Profiled with immunoSEQ multiplex PCR; TCRdb holds only in-frame clones, not every one. The sample holds around 190,000 clones; roughly 86% are singletons and the top ten take roughly 7%. Sequenced input: PBMCs. These receptors originate from a man aged 30 to 39 in good health and CMV-seropositive.

The J gene is TRBJ2-7, the V gene TRBV19; D is possibly TRBD1 (6 bases). The CDR3 loop spans 15 amino acids. Looked up from germline, CDR1 is LNHDA and CDR2 is SQIVND (reference sequence). V lost 6 bases, J lost 4 bases, and 19 bases lay in between. The CDR3 protein is CASRRRGQRDYEQYF. As DNA, the CDR3 is TGTGCCAGTAGGCGTAGAGGACAGCGAGATTACGAGCAGTACTTC.

This clone was seen only once. The chain recombines TRBV19 with TRBJ1-4; maybe TRBD1 (6 bases). Germline V gene data show CDR1 as LNHDA and CDR2 as SQIVND (reference sequence). The CDR3 has 15 amino acids. Trimming shortened V by 3 bases and J by 8 bases, and 16 bases separated the two germline ends. The CDR3 bases are TGTGCCAGTAGTATCCAACAACAGGGACCCGAAAAACTGTTTTTT. This sequence encodes CASSIQQQGPEKLFF. The variable domain in full, with the rest retrieved from reference TRBV19 and TRBJ1-4, is DGGITQSPKYLFRKEGQNVTLSCEQNLNHDAMYWYRQDPGQGLRLIYYSQIVNDFQKGDIAEGYSVSREKKESFPLTVTSAQKNPTAFYLCASSIQQQGPEKLFFGSGTQLSVL.

The rearrangement joins TRBV25-1 to TRBJ1-5, with D hard to call. V lost 6 bases and J lost 3, with 9 bases in between. The germline gives CDR1 MGHDK, CDR2 SYGVNS. The CDR3 has 13 residues. For the CDR3, the DNA is TGTGCCAGCAGGGACTGGGACAATCAGCCCCAGCATTTT. It yields the protein CASRDWDNQPQHF.

This rearrangement joins TRBV13 to TRBJ1-4, with 8 bases identical to TRBD1. The junction had 13 bases not matched to a gene; V was cut back by 5 bases and J by 8 bases. The germline V gene encodes CDR1 PRHDT and CDR2 FYEKMQ (reference sequence). The CDR3 runs to 16 residues. The DNA of the CDR3 is TGTGCCAGCAGCGACACAGGGGGGTATGTTGCGGAAAAACTGTTTTTT. It translates to CASSDTGGYVAEKLFF.

The chain couples TRBV28 to TRBJ2-2; D tentatively fits TRBD1 or TRBD2 (6 bases each). Deletions cut 4 bases from V and 4 bases from J, with 13 bases between. CDR3 length: 15 amino acids. Germline V CDR1 and CDR2: MDHEN, SYDVKM. CDR3 nucleotide sequence: TGTGCCAGCAGTTCCCCGGGGGCGGGCACCGGGGAGCTGTTTTTT. Protein: CASSSPGAGTGELFF.

The CDR3 DNA sequence: TGTGCCAGCAGGGTGGAAATTAGCCGGGGTGAGCAGTTCTTC. Translated, it gives CASRVEISRGEQFF. The chain couples TRBV2 to TRBJ2-1; maybe TRBD2 (5 bases). Per germline, CDR1 SNHLY and CDR2 FYNNEI. This CDR3 region has 14 residues. The V gene lost 6 bases and the J gene lost 9 bases, with 18 bases spanning the gap. Looking up the rest from reference TRBV2 and TRBJ2-1 gives the full variable domain: EPEVTQTPSHQVTQMGQEVILRCVPISNHLYFYWYRQILGQKVEFLVSFYNNEISEKSEIFDDQFSVERPDGSNFTLKIRSTKLEDSAMYFCASRVEISRGEQFFGPGTRLTVL.

The rearrangement joins TRBV7-2 to TRBJ2-7, with TRBD2 matching over 8 bases. The junction had 6 bases not matched to a gene; V was cut back by 2 bases and J by 3 bases. Germline V CDR1 and CDR2: SGHTA, FQGNSA. The CDR3 is 15 amino acids. For the CDR3, the DNA is TGTGCCAGCAGCTTAATGAGCGGGAGTCTCTACGAGCAGTACTTC. As protein: CASSLMSGSLYEQYF.

This sequence joins TRBV6-5 and TRBJ2-5; D is uncertain. Trimming removed 6 bases from V and 9 bases from J, with 17 bases in between. Germline V gene lookup returns CDR1 MNHEY and CDR2 SVGAGI. The CDR3 sequence is 13 residues long. The DNA of the CDR3 is TGTGCCAGCAGACTTGCTCACGCGAACCCCCAGTACTTC. It is translated as CASRLAHANPQYF.

The rearrangement links TRBV19 to TRBJ2-3; TRBD2 aligns across 13 bases. The CDR3 runs to 18 residues. V lost 3 bases to trimming and J lost 2 bases; unmatched junction nucleotides: 8. The germline V gene has CDR1 LNHDA and CDR2 SQIVND (reference sequence). This CDR3 reads CASSISGTSGDNTDTQYF. The CDR3 nucleotides are TGTGCCAGTAGTATTTCCGGGACTAGCGGGGACAACACAGATACGCAGTATTTT.

This chain connects TRBV9 to TRBJ1-1; D might be TRBD1 (6 bases). CDR3 length: 14 amino acids. V shed 4 bases and J shed 2 bases, with 12 bases lying between them. CDR1 is SGDLS and CDR2 is YYNGEE in the germline V gene. This CDR3 reads CASSRRGGNTEAFF. DNA of the CDR3: TGTGCCAGCAGCCGAAGGGGGGGTAACACTGAAGCTTTCTTT. Using reference TRBV9 and TRBJ1-1 for the parts outside the CDR3, the full variable domain is DSGVTQTPKHLITATGQRVTLRCSPRSGDLSVYWYQQSLDQGLQFLIQYYNGEERAKGNILERFSAQQFPDLHSELNLSSLELGDSALYFCASSRRGGNTEAFFGQGTRLTVV.

The chain carries TRBV9 and TRBJ2-5, with TRBD2 matching over 9 bases. The CDR3 has 17 residues. CDR1 SGDLS and CDR2 YYNGEE come from the germline V gene. V lost 3 bases to trimming and J lost 2 bases; unmatched junction nucleotides: 11. CDR3 bases: TGTGCCAGCAGCGCCACCCGGGGTAGCGGGAGACAAGAGACCCAGTACTTC. It is translated as CASSATRGSGRQETQYF.

V gene TRBV6-5 combines with J gene TRBJ2-1; D possibly corresponds to TRBD2 (6 bases). The CDR3 runs to 15 residues. CDR1 is MNHEY and CDR2 is SVGAGI in the germline V gene. V lost 8 bases to trimming and J lost 6 bases, with 20 bases between them. CDR3 residues: CASGRENRLSNEQFF. CDR3 nucleotides: TGTGCCAGCGGTCGGGAGAATCGGTTGAGCAATGAGCAGTTCTTC.

V usage is TRBV11-1 and J usage is TRBJ2-2, with D perhaps TRBD2 (6 bases). The CDR3 sequence is 15 residues long. Germline V gives CDR1 SGHAT, CDR2 FQDESV (reference sequence). Trimming took 5 bases from V and 5 from J, leaving 15 bases between them. Here the CDR3 DNA reads TGTGCCAGCAGCGAGCGGGCTGGGAGGACCGGGGAGCTGTTTTTT. Its protein is CASSERAGRTGELFF.

This clone occurred a few times. Its ends do not fully match the called genes, so a read error is possible. The V and J genes are TRBV7-7 and TRBJ2-5, with D possibly matching TRBD2 (5 bases). Germline V lookup: CDR1 SSHAT, CDR2 FNYEAQ (reference sequence). The CDR3 length is 15 residues. CDR3 in DNA: TGTGCTAGCAGCTTTTCGGAGGCCTTCCAAGAGACCCAGTACTTC. This sequence encodes CASSFSEAFQETQYF.

This chain links TRBV7-2 with TRBJ1-4; D unresolved. V was pared by 3 bases and J by 4 bases, with 3 bases between. Germline V gene sequence: CDR1 SGHTA, CDR2 FQGNSA. The CDR3 has 12 amino acids. CDR3 coding DNA: TGTGCCAGCAGCTTGAATAATGAAAAACTGTTTTTT. It is translated as CASSLNNEKLFF.

The genes are TRBV6-6 and TRBJ2-5, with TRBD1 matching over 7 bases. J lost 5 bases, V lost 2 bases, and 5 bases had no gene match. The CDR3 length is 14 residues. Germline loops: CDR1 MNHNY, CDR2 SVGAGI (reference sequence). CDR3 sequence: CASSYRGQTETQYF. CDR3 coding DNA: TGTGCCAGCAGTTACAGGGGGCAGACCGAGACCCAGTACTTC.

The CDR3: CSVEDPETKPWGYTF. The CDR3 DNA is TGCAGCGTTGAAGATCCTGAGACAAAGCCGTGGGGCTACACCTTC. The gene calls are TRBV29-1 and TRBJ1-2; D is unclear. CDR1 is SQVTM, CDR2 ANQGSEA, per germline. The V gene lost 0 bases and the J gene lost 8 bases, with 19 bases spanning the gap. The CDR3 contains 15 residues.

This clone was seen just once. The V call is TRBV30, the J call TRBJ1-2; tentatively, D is TRBD1 (5 bases). Germline CDR1 GTSNPN, CDR2 SVGIG (reference sequence). The CDR3 has 12 residues. The ends were cut back, 2 bases at V and 4 bases at J, with 8 bases in the middle. CDR3 DNA sequence: TGTGCCTGGAGTACAACAGGCTATGGCTACACCTTC. Its protein product is CAWSTTGYGYTF.

This sequence joins TRBV4-1 and TRBJ2-3; 7 nucleotides match TRBD2. This CDR3 is 13 amino acids long. The germline gives CDR1 MGHRA, CDR2 YSYEKL. With 4 bases clipped from V and 10 bases from J, the junction kept 8 bases outside the gene matches. CDR3 sequence: CASSPLVREAQYF. The CDR3 coding sequence is TGCGCCAGCAGCCCCCTGGTTCGGGAGGCGCAGTATTTT.

The V call is TRBV6-5, the J call TRBJ1-3; D perhaps matches TRBD1 (5 bases). Per the germline V gene, CDR1 is MNHEY and CDR2 is SVGAGI. The CDR3 length is 14 residues. V was shortened by 4 bases and J by 1 base, with 8 bases between the two germline ends. CDR3 coding DNA: TGTGCCAGCAGTTCTGCAGGGTCTGGAAACACCATATATTTT. Amino acid sequence: CASSSAGSGNTIYF.

This chain links TRBV2 with TRBJ1-2; 9 bases are shared with TRBD1. Germline values: CDR1 SNHLY, CDR2 FYNNEI. The CDR3 is 15 residues long. V trimming: 2 bases; J trimming: 0 bases; junction bases outside the gene matches: 1. CDR3 in DNA: TGTGCCAGCAGTGAAAGGGACAGGGCTAACTATGGCTACACCTTC. Amino acids: CASSERDRANYGYTF.

The chain is built from TRBV29-1 and TRBJ2-7; D gene unclear. The CDR3 length is 11 residues. Germline lookup yields CDR1 SQVTM and CDR2 ANQGSEA. Deletions cut 6 bases from V and 6 bases from J, with 12 bases between. CDR3 loop: CSVGLPSEQYF. In nucleotides, the CDR3 is TGCAGCGTGGGCCTACCCTCCGAGCAGTACTTC.

The chain recombines TRBV7-2 with TRBJ1-1; D remains unclear. CDR1 SGHTA and CDR2 FQGNSA come from the germline V gene. V lost 0 bases to trimming and J lost 1 base, with 6 bases between them. The CDR3 loop spans 14 amino acids. As DNA, the CDR3 is TGTGCCAGCAGCTTAGCGTGGCGGAACACTGAAGCTTTCTTT. Its protein product is CASSLAWRNTEAFF. Full variable domain (remainder filled in from reference TRBV7-2 and TRBJ1-1): GAGVSQSPSNKVTEKGKDVELRCDPISGHTALYWYRQSLGQGLEFLIYFQGNSAPDKSGLPSDRFSAERTGGSVSTLTIQRTQQEDSAVYLCASSLAWRNTEAFFGQGTRLTVV.

V gene TRBV11-1 combines with J gene TRBJ2-5; D possibly corresponds to TRBD2 (5 bases). The CDR3 loop spans 15 amino acids. V lost 5 bases and J lost 3, with 16 bases in between. Germline-derived CDR1 and CDR2 are SGHAT and FQDESV (reference sequence). CDR3 nucleotide sequence: TGTGCCAGCAGCCTGGAAATCGGACTTAAAGAGACCCAGTACTTC. Its translation: CASSLEIGLKETQYF.